This T cell receptor (beta chain) was captured in a study of spatial heterogeneity in lung cancer. By share, this clonotype ranks as medium-sized (0.01 to 0.1%). Its antigen is unknown. Since the library was made to target alpha chains, this beta chain is a stray read and its abundance is not meaningful. Study conclusions and caveats: Mutation counts in tumors were tracked by counts of expanded intratumoral alpha and beta TCRs.

TCRdb re-analysed the 5' RACE reads in MiXCR, keeping a single row per CDR3 protein. Here the sample spans under 5,000 distinct CDR3 sequences, roughly 8.8% being singletons. As to time point: sample taken at primary tumor resection. Sequencing covered unsorted whole RNA taken from tumor, nontumor lung or frozen PBMC. The clonotype comes from a male donor with early-stage non-small cell lung cancer. The specimen was lung tumor tissue, collected at surgery.

The CDR3 region has the DNA TGCAGCGTTGCGGGACAGGGTTTCAATGAGCAGTTCTTC. Translation: CSVAGQGFNEQFF. V usage is TRBV29-1 and J usage is TRBJ2-1; TRBD1 matches at 9 bases. The germline gives CDR1 SQVTM, CDR2 ANQGSEA. V trimming: 4 bases; J trimming: 6 bases; junction bases outside the gene matches: 4. The CDR3 loop spans 13 amino acids.